These 7 T cell receptor beta chains originate from one sample sequenced in a study of cytomegalovirus exposure and HLA in healthy donors (dated by TCRdb to 2016 to 2017). The protocol used for the library was the immunoSEQ multiplex PCR assay. The multiplex PCR relied on a mix of 60 forward primers for TCR Vbeta segments and 13 reverse primers for TCR Jbeta segments. TCRdb provides this immuneACCESS table in a form limited to in-frame rearrangements. Some clones are lacking; in checked studies, under half of them reflect an unresolved V gene, and why the rest are absent is not known. The sample records under 110,000 clones, 65% to 80% of which are singletons. 5% to 7.5% of the sample is taken by the ten largest. What was sequenced was PBMCs. Receptor source: a woman in her forties or fifties in good health and CMV-seropositive.

This chain's CDR3 is CASSYHRGNYGYTF. The CDR3 bases are TGTGCCAGCAGTTACCACAGGGGAAACTATGGCTACACCTTC. V is TRBV27 and J is TRBJ1-2; TRBD1 aligns across 7 bases. V was pared by 4 bases and J by 2 bases, with 4 bases of the junction left unmatched. Germline V gene data show CDR1 as MNHEY and CDR2 as SMNVEV (reference sequence). This CDR3 region has 14 residues.

This clone was seen more than once but under ten times. The chain couples TRBV4-1 to TRBJ1-1, with a tentative D call TRBD1 (5 bases). Germline V CDR1 and CDR2: MGHRA, YSYEKL. Trimming removed 1 base at V and 5 bases at J, with 14 bases between. This CDR3 has 15 amino acids. The CDR3 reads CASSQGAGLRTEAFF. Here the CDR3 DNA reads TGCGCCAGCAGCCAAGGGGCAGGGCTGCGGACTGAAGCTTTCTTT.

A word on this clone: The junction departs from the called germline gene at one end, perhaps through a read error. This chain joins TRBV12-5 and TRBJ2-7; no reliable D call. The CDR3 is 11 amino acids. Per germline, CDR1 LGHNT and CDR2 FRNRAP. The CDR3 region has the DNA TGTGCTAGTGGTTGGAAGGCGGTAACGGACTTC. Translated: CASGWKAVTDF.

The chain employs TRBV14 and TRBJ2-7; 10 nucleotides line up with TRBD2. The V and J ends lost 8 bases and 3 bases, in that order; junction bases with no gene match: 4. CDR1 and CDR2 from the germline V gene are SGHDN and FVKESK. This CDR3 is 13 amino acids long. DNA of the CDR3: TGTGCCAGCTCGGCTAGCGGGGGCTACGAGCAGTACTTC. The encoded protein is CASSASGGYEQYF.

J is TRBJ2-7 and V is TRBV28, with D tentatively TRBD1 (5 bases). CDR1 is MDHEN, CDR2 SYDVKM, per germline. The CDR3 has 15 residues. V gave up 6 bases and J gave up 5 bases, with 20 bases separating them. The CDR3 loop is CASSRPGKPVHEQYF. CDR3 bases: TGTGCCAGCAGCCGTCCAGGGAAACCAGTCCACGAGCAGTACTTC.

The V gene is TRBV5-5, the J gene TRBJ1-1, with D possibly being TRBD1 (5 bases). V lost 0 bases, J lost 6 bases, and 18 bases lay in between. Looked up from germline, CDR1 is SGHKS and CDR2 is YYEKEE (reference sequence). The CDR3 runs to 16 residues. CDR3 nucleotides: TGTGCCAGCAGCTTGGACGGCACGGCGGTCAGGGCTGAAGCTTTCTTT. This codes for CASSLDGTAVRAEAFF.

This clone occurred many times. The rearrangement joins TRBV27 to TRBJ1-1, with D hard to call. Germline V lookup: CDR1 MNHEY, CDR2 SMNVEV (reference sequence). V was cut by 8 bases and J by 1 base, with 14 bases left in between. The CDR3 contains 14 residues. The chain's CDR3 is CASWSMGRNTEAFF. The CDR3 region has the DNA TGTGCCAGCTGGAGTATGGGGAGGAACACTGAAGCTTTCTTT.